The clone carrying this T cell receptor (beta chain) was found a few times. No antigen is known for it. Trimming took 3 bases from V and 1 from J, leaving 10 bases between them. The CDR3 is 14 amino acids. The germline gives CDR1 SGHDT, CDR2 YYEEEE. This record comes from a study of cytomegalovirus exposure and HLA in healthy donors. The wider study: Genotyping showed around 81% of about 370 donors falling in the Caucasian-associated ancestry cluster. Notes on the study in general: A later analysis linked a missense DCLRE1C variant to TCR beta V- and J-gene trimming.

A multiplex PCR was run with 60 Vbeta primers and 13 Jbeta primers. Measured with immunoSEQ multiplex PCR; TCRdb has only the in-frame clones, and not every one. The sample consists of 20,000 to 30,000 clones, roughly 70% of them appearing once. This chain uses TRBV5-6 with TRBJ1-2; no definite D call. Sequenced: PBMCs. The TCR comes from a woman aged 45-65 years in good health and CMV-seronegative. The CDR3 DNA reads TGTGCCAGCAGCTCCTTTGAGCGTAACTATGGCTACACCTTC. Its protein is CASSSFERNYGYTF.